This T cell receptor (beta chain) was profiled in a study of shared clonotypes between healthy human individuals. Study-level background: Per donor, three plates held CD4 naive cells, three held CD4 memory, two held CD8 naive and one held CD8 memory.

The assay was immunoSEQ multiplex PCR, and TCRdb's table has in-frame clones only and misses some. The sample has about a million clones; around three quarters are singletons. Of note for this clone: Its matching antigen is unknown.

The trim removed 4 bases at V and 1 base at J, leaving 0 bases unmatched. Germline V lookup: CDR1 SEHNR, CDR2 FQNEAQ (reference sequence). The length of the CDR3 is 15 residues. Study results and caveats: The study generally estimated greater richness for naive than memory subsets. Among several donors, roughly 5% of naive CD4 clonotypes were found in common. The study sampled only blood, and tissue repertoires likely differ.

V and J are TRBV7-9 and TRBJ2-2; 10 nucleotides line up with TRBD1. This TCR was recovered from a man between 18 and 35 years old in good health. Some clones in this sample may be carry-over from other donors' samples. Sample: memory CD4+ T cells from PBMCs. Subset here: CD45RA-negative fraction. For the CDR3, the DNA is TGTGCCAGCAGCTGGGACAGGGGGAACACCGGGGAGCTGTTTTTT. Translating gives CASSWDRGNTGELFF.